This is a list of T cell receptor beta chains from one sample in a study of blood T cell repertoires in COVID-19. The repertoire was sequenced with immunoSEQ multiplex PCR; TCRdb's copy has only in-frame clones and lacks some. The sample has about 240,000 clones, around 90% seen once. The material sequenced was peripheral blood. These receptors came from a man aged 60 to 75 who had recovered from COVID-19. The CDR3 runs from the conserved cysteine through the conserved F or W. The D gene is left open where the match is weak. Clone size is given for some rows only: seen once, a few or many times, or a class if the clone is expanded.

d_gene	j_gene	abundance	v_gene	CDR3nt	CDR3aa
NA	TRBJ1-2	few	TRBV7-2	TGTGCCAGCAGCTTAGGCCCGGGGTGGGGCTACACCTTC	CASSLGPGWGYTF
NA	TRBJ1-3	NA	TRBV5-1	TGCGCCAGCAGCTTGGCCCCGACAGCCCTCTCTGGAAACACCATATATTTT	CASSLAPTALSGNTIYF
NA	TRBJ2-3	NA	TRBV2	TGTGCCAGCAGGACAGGCGAAGGCACAGATACGCAGTATTTT	CASRTGEGTDTQYF
NA	TRBJ1-1	once	TRBV10-3	TGTGCCATCAGTGAGTCGAGTGAAGCTTTCTTT	CAISESSEAFF
TRBD1	TRBJ1-2	NA	TRBV7-9	TGTGCCAGCAGACCAGGGGGCAGCTTGTACTATGGCTACACCTTC	CASRPGGSLYYGYTF
NA	TRBJ1-5	NA	TRBV19	TGTGCCAGTAGGAGACAGCCAAATCAGCCCCAGCATTTT	CASRRQPNQPQHF
NA	TRBJ1-2	NA	TRBV6-5	TGTGCCAGCAGGCGTCCTGAGGGAGGCTACACCTTC	CASRRPEGGYTF
NA	TRBJ2-6	NA	TRBV5-1	TGCGCCAGCTCGTCTGGGGCCAACGTCCTGACTTTC	CASSSGANVLTF
TRBD1	TRBJ1-6	NA	TRBV6-5	TGTGCCACCAACAGGGGAAGGGATTCACCCCTCCACTTT	CATNRGRDSPLHF
NA	TRBJ1-2	NA	TRBV6-1	TGTGCCAGCAGTGCCGAAAACCTAGGACAGCTCTATGGCTACACCTTC	CASSAENLGQLYGYTF
NA	TRBJ1-5	few	TRBV6-5	TGTGCCAGCAGTCGACTACCGGGACAGCCCCAGCATTTT	CASSRLPGQPQHF
NA	TRBJ2-1	NA	TRBV29-1	TGCAGCGTTGAACAGGGGGGATCTGAGCAGTTCTTC	CSVEQGGSEQFF
NA	TRBJ2-7	few	TRBV10-3	TGTGCCATCAGTGATGGGGGGTTCTACGAGCAGTACTTC	CAISDGGFYEQYF
NA	TRBJ2-7	NA	TRBV10-1	TGCGCCAGCAGTGAAGTGGCAGGGCTAGGCTACGAGCAGTACTTC	CASSEVAGLGYEQYF
TRBD1	TRBJ1-2	once	TRBV7-9	TGTGCCAGCAGCTTAGAGGGACAGTCCTATGGCTACACCTTC	CASSLEGQSYGYTF
TRBD2	TRBJ2-5	NA	TRBV2	TGTGCCAGCAGTCTGCGGGGGGGGTCACGCCAGATGACCCAGTACTTC	CASSLRGGSRQMTQYF
TRBD1	TRBJ2-7	once	TRBV24-1	TGTGCCACCAGTGATCGGACAGGGGGCTACGAGCAGTACTTC	CATSDRTGGYEQYF
TRBD1	TRBJ2-1	NA	TRBV10-3	TGTGCCATCCGCATAGGGGGCTCGAATGAGCAGTTCTTC	CAIRIGGSNEQFF
NA	TRBJ1-1	NA	TRBV30	TGTGCCTGGAGTGTAGTGGCCGAAGCTTTCTTT	CAWSVVAEAFF
TRBD2	TRBJ2-1	NA	TRBV24-1	TGTGCCACCAGTGACTCCCAACTAGCGGGGGGGCGTAGGTTCTTC	CATSDSQLAGGRRFF
TRBD2	TRBJ2-1	NA	TRBV6-5	TGTGCCAGCAGTCGACTAGCGGAGCTCAATGAGCAGTTCTTC	CASSRLAELNEQFF
NA	TRBJ2-3	NA	TRBV5-1	TGCGCCAGCACAGTGCAGGGCTACGGCACAGATACGCAGTATTTT	CASTVQGYGTDTQYF
NA	TRBJ2-3	once	TRBV5-5	TGTGCCAGCAGCTTGGAGGTCGGCGGGCAGTATTTT	CASSLEVGGQYF
TRBD1	TRBJ1-1	NA	TRBV7-9	TGTGCCAGCAGCTTAGGCTCACAGGGGAGGACTGAAGCTTTCTTT	CASSLGSQGRTEAFF
TRBD1	TRBJ2-7	NA	TRBV5-1	TGCGCCAGCAGTACGCCCCCAGCCGGGACAGGTCAGACCTACGAGCAGTACTTC	CASSTPPAGTGQTYEQYF
NA	TRBJ1-1	NA	TRBV6-5	TGTGCCAGCGTTAGAGATCCTGCGGGCACTGAAGCTTTCTTT	CASVRDPAGTEAFF
TRBD1	TRBJ2-7	NA	TRBV10-2	TGCGCCAGCACCTCGGACAGGGGCTCGTCCTACGAGCAGTACTTC	CASTSDRGSSYEQYF
NA	TRBJ1-2	NA	TRBV6-5	TGTGCCAGCAGTTACGGGGGGGCGCTGAACTATGGCTACACCTTC	CASSYGGALNYGYTF
NA	TRBJ1-5	NA	TRBV19	TGTGCCAGCGGCCCTGGGACTTCCAGCAATCAGCCCCAGCATTTT	CASGPGTSSNQPQHF
NA	TRBJ2-2	NA	TRBV10-1	TGCGCCAGCAGTAGAGGGGGGAACACCGGGGAGCTGTTTTTT	CASSRGGNTGELFF
NA	TRBJ2-3	once	TRBV2	TGTGCCAGCAGGAAGGGGGTTTGGGATACGCAGTATTTT	CASRKGVWDTQYF
NA	TRBJ1-5	few	TRBV6-2/TRBV6-3	TGTGCCAGCAGTTACGGGGGGGTGATCAATCAGCCCCAGCATTTT	CASSYGGVINQPQHF
NA	TRBJ2-5	once	TRBV18	TGTGCCAGCTCACCTTCCCAGCGGTGGGAGACCCAGTACTTC	CASSPSQRWETQYF
NA	TRBJ1-2	few	TRBV7-9	TGTGCCAGCAGCTTAGGAGGGCCCTATGGCTACACCTTC	CASSLGGPYGYTF
NA	TRBJ1-4	NA	TRBV15	TGTGCCACCAGCAGACCTGAGGGGGTTGAAAAACTGTTTTTT	CATSRPEGVEKLFF
NA	TRBJ1-1	NA	TRBV6-5	TGTGCCAGCAGGGGGTTGGGGCGGACTGAAGCTTTCTTT	CASRGLGRTEAFF
NA	TRBJ2-7	NA	TRBV5-1	TGCGCCAGCAGCCCCCGAGTCGCGTACGAGCAGTACTTC	CASSPRVAYEQYF
NA	TRBJ2-2	NA	TRBV3-1/TRBV3-2	TGTGCCAGCAGCCTCCCGGTCAACACCGGGGAGCTGTTTTTT	CASSLPVNTGELFF
TRBD1	TRBJ2-1	once	TRBV9	TGTGCCAGCAGCGTAGTGGACAGGGGGCACAGGAATGAGCAGTTCTTC	CASSVVDRGHRNEQFF
NA	TRBJ2-4	NA	TRBV9	TGTGCCAGCAGCGTAGACTCAAGCGCAGGCGGGGCCCACAAAAACATTCAGTACTTC	CASSVDSSAGGAHKNIQYF
TRBD1	TRBJ2-7	NA	TRBV18	TGTGCCAGCTCACGGCCAGGGACAGCTCACGAGCAGTACTTC	CASSRPGTAHEQYF
NA	TRBJ2-7	NA	TRBV10-2	TGCGCCAGCAGTGTCAGGGATAGTCGGGAGCAGTACTTC	CASSVRDSREQYF
NA	TRBJ1-3	NA	TRBV6-5	TGTGCCAGCAGCTGGGACGGGAGCTCTGGAAACACCATATATTTT	CASSWDGSSGNTIYF
TRBD1	TRBJ1-2	NA	TRBV4-1	TGCGCCAGCAGCCTGGTTGGGACAGGGGGCCAGGGCTACACCTTC	CASSLVGTGGQGYTF
NA	TRBJ1-5	NA	TRBV2	TGTGCCAGCAGTGAAGGTAGGGGACACCAAACGGGCAATCAGCCCCAGCATTTT	CASSEGRGHQTGNQPQHF